These T cell receptor beta chains were read from a single sample in a study of beta chain features in type 1 diabetes. Sequenced by immunoSEQ multiplex PCR; TCRdb stores in-frame clones only, minus some. This sample has under 350,000 clones, with more than 13% found just once. Sequenced: naive CD4+ T cells from blood. Every receptor here comes from a man under 40 with type 1 diabetes. The CDR3 runs from the conserved cysteine through the conserved F or W. D genes are given only for firm matches. Only part of the rows carry a size: once, few, many, or a class if the clone is expanded.

D gene,clone size,J gene,V gene,CDR3 DNA,CDR3 protein
TRBD1,few,TRBJ2-2,TRBV2,TGTGCCAGCAGGACCCGGACAGGGGGTTTCGGGGAGCTGTTTTTT,CASRTRTGGFGELFF
-,few,TRBJ2-7,TRBV28,TGTGCCAGCAGTTTAACATTTTCCTACGAGCAGTACTTC,CASSLTFSYEQYF
-,few,TRBJ2-7,TRBV4-3,TGCGCCAGCAGCCAAGAGAAGGGCAGGGCCACGGTAAGGTACGAGCAGTACTTC,CASSQEKGRATVRYEQYF
TRBD1,few,TRBJ1-5,TRBV10-3,TGTGCCATCAGTCCCTCCAAGGAAGGGGGCTATCAGCCCCAGCATTTT,CAISPSKEGGYQPQHF
-,few,TRBJ2-5,TRBV6-5,TGTGCCAGCAGTTACCGGTGGACAGCTCAAGAGACCCAGTACTTC,CASSYRWTAQETQYF
TRBD1,few,TRBJ2-1,TRBV13,TGTGCCAGCAGCTTGAAGGGTTGGGCCGGGACAGACTCCTACAATGAGCAGTTCTTC,CASSLKGWAGTDSYNEQFF
-,few,TRBJ2-5,TRBV9,TGTGCCAGCAGCGTAAACAGCCAAGAGACCCAGTACTTC,CASSVNSQETQYF
-,-,TRBJ1-5,TRBV4-1,TGCGCCAGCAGCTCGGGGATTCGCCAGCCCCAGCATTTT,CASSSGIRQPQHF
-,few,TRBJ2-3,TRBV29-1,TGCAGCGTGGTACAGGGAAGCCGGGAGTATTTT,CSVVQGSREYF
-,few,TRBJ2-1,TRBV19,TGTGCCAGTAGTAAAGCGGAGGGATCCTACAATGAGCAGTTCTTC,CASSKAEGSYNEQFF
TRBD1,few,TRBJ1-4,TRBV5-4,TGTGCCAGCAGCCTGGACAGGGGTGATGAAAAACTGTTTTTT,CASSLDRGDEKLFF
TRBD2,few,TRBJ2-3,TRBV19,TGTGCCAGTAGAGCGGGGGCCACAGATACGCAGTATTTT,CASRAGATDTQYF
TRBD2,few,TRBJ2-2,TRBV27,TGTGCCAGCAGTTTGTGGCTAGCGGGAGGTGGGTCCGGGGAGCTGTTTTTT,CASSLWLAGGGSGELFF
-,-,TRBJ2-7,TRBV28,TGTGCCAGCAGTTTGAGTCCCATCTACGAGCAGTACTTC,CASSLSPIYEQYF
TRBD1,few,TRBJ2-1,TRBV18,TGTGCCAGCTCACCGGGACAGAACAATGAGCAGTTCTTC,CASSPGQNNEQFF
-,few,TRBJ2-3,TRBV18,TGTGCCAGCTCACCACAACCGGGACTGAGCACAGATACGCAGTATTTT,CASSPQPGLSTDTQYF
-,-,TRBJ2-7,TRBV25-1,TGTGCCAGCAGTGAATACGACAGTCCCTACGAGCAGTACTTC,CASSEYDSPYEQYF
TRBD1,few,TRBJ2-2,TRBV5-4,TGTGCCAGCAGCACGCGACAGGGGGCGAACACCGGGGAGCTGTTTTTT,CASSTRQGANTGELFF
TRBD2,few,TRBJ2-1,TRBV7-9,TGTGCCAGCACCGGGACTAGCACCTACAATGAGCAGTTCTTC,CASTGTSTYNEQFF
-,few,TRBJ2-5,TRBV9,TGTGCCAGCAGCCCTACAGGGTCAGAAGAGACCCAGTACTTC,CASSPTGSEETQYF
TRBD2,-,TRBJ2-1,TRBV9,TGTGCCAGCAGCGCATCGTGGACTAGCGGCTCCTACAATGAGCAGTTCTTC,CASSASWTSGSYNEQFF
-,few,TRBJ1-2,TRBV6-1,TGTGCCAGCAGTGAAACTCCTCTCTATGGCTACACCTTC,CASSETPLYGYTF
-,few,TRBJ2-3,TRBV19,TGTGCCAGTAGTATAAGGATCGGGACTTTCACAGATACGCAGTATTTT,CASSIRIGTFTDTQYF
TRBD2,-,TRBJ2-7,TRBV15,TGTGCCACCAGCAGAGATCGGAGCGGGAGGGGGTCCTACGAGCAGTACTTC,CATSRDRSGRGSYEQYF
-,-,TRBJ1-1,TRBV19,TGTGCCAGTAAGAACAGGGTGAACACTGAAGCTTTCTTT,CASKNRVNTEAFF
-,few,TRBJ1-2,TRBV25-1,TGTGCCAGCAGTGAATACCAGGGCTATGGCTACACCTTC,CASSEYQGYGYTF
-,few,TRBJ2-1,TRBV7-2,TGTGCCAGCAGCTTGTCCGGAGACAATGAGCAGTTCTTC,CASSLSGDNEQFF
TRBD1,-,TRBJ1-2,TRBV30,TGTGCCTGGAGTGAGGACAGGGGCTATGGCTACACCTTC,CAWSEDRGYGYTF
-,-,TRBJ2-1,TRBV9,TGTGCCAGCAGCGCTTCAAGAAGGGGGAGCTCCTACAATGAGCAGTTCTTC,CASSASRRGSSYNEQFF
TRBD2,-,TRBJ2-3,TRBV29-1,TGCAGCGTTGTGGGCCTAGCGGGAGTTTCAGATACGCAGTATTTT,CSVVGLAGVSDTQYF
TRBD2,-,TRBJ2-7,TRBV16,TGTGCCAGCAGCCAATTAACTAGCGGGAGCCACGAGCAGTACTTC,CASSQLTSGSHEQYF
-,-,TRBJ2-7,TRBV10-3,TGTGCCATACGACCTAGCGAAAGTTACGAGCAGTACTTC,CAIRPSESYEQYF
-,-,TRBJ2-2,TRBV9,TGTGCCAGCAGCGTAGCGGGTTCGAACACCGGGGAGCTGTTTTTT,CASSVAGSNTGELFF
TRBD1,-,TRBJ1-1,TRBV30,TGTGCCTGGAGGGGGGGACAGGGGGGTCCTGAAGCTTTCTTT,CAWRGGQGGPEAFF
-,few,TRBJ2-1,TRBV19,TGTGCCAGTTACGCAGGGGCGAGGGATGAGCAGTTCTTC,CASYAGARDEQFF
-,few,TRBJ2-7,TRBV4-1,TGCGCCAGCAGCCATGGACTTGTTCGGCCCTACGAGCAGTACTTC,CASSHGLVRPYEQYF
TRBD1,-,TRBJ2-6,TRBV18,TGTGCCAGCTCACCAATGGACAGGACCTCTGGGGCCAACGTCCTGACTTTC,CASSPMDRTSGANVLTF
-,few,TRBJ2-1,TRBV18,TGTGCCAGCTCACCGCCCTCACTGGACAATGAGCAGTTCTTC,CASSPPSLDNEQFF
TRBD1,-,TRBJ1-1,TRBV5-1,TGCGCCAGCAGCTCTCCTACAGGGGGCTCAATGAACACTGAAGCTTTCTTT,CASSSPTGGSMNTEAFF
-,-,TRBJ2-7,TRBV21-1,TGTGCCAGCAGCAACGGCGGGAGAATTCCCTACGAGCAGTACTTC,CASSNGGRIPYEQYF
-,-,TRBJ1-2,TRBV19,TGTGCCAGTAGTGGAGAAAACTATGGCTACACCTTC,CASSGENYGYTF
TRBD1,-,TRBJ1-4,TRBV19,TGTGCCAGCCAAGGGGACAGATACGCAACTAATGAAAAACTGTTTTTT,CASQGDRYATNEKLFF
TRBD2,few,TRBJ2-2,TRBV30,TGTGCCTGGAGTGGTAGCGGGAGCTGGCTGTTTTTT,CAWSGSGSWLFF
-,-,TRBJ1-2,TRBV11-2,TGTGCCAGCAGCACCGAGGTGGGAGGCTATGGCTACACCTTC,CASSTEVGGYGYTF
-,-,TRBJ2-7,TRBV21-1,TGTGCCAGCAGCCCTAGACAGGGCGATCGAGGAAGAGCGGGCTACGAGCAGTACTTC,CASSPRQGDRGRAGYEQYF
-,few,TRBJ1-2,TRBV4-3,TGCGCCAGCAGCCAAGATAGCGATACCTATGGCTACACCTTC,CASSQDSDTYGYTF
TRBD2,-,TRBJ2-1,TRBV11-1,TGTGCCAGCAGCTTCCTCGGCGGGAGGACCTACAATGAGCAGTTCTTC,CASSFLGGRTYNEQFF
TRBD2,few,TRBJ2-3,TRBV30,TGTGCCTGGAGCTTTGAACGGACTAGCGGGAGCGCAGATACGCAGTATTTT,CAWSFERTSGSADTQYF
-,few,TRBJ2-7,TRBV5-1,TGCGCCAGCAGCTTGACGGCCAGGGAAGCCGAGCAGTACTTC,CASSLTAREAEQYF
TRBD1,-,TRBJ2-7,TRBV19,TGTGCCAGTAGTGTACGACAGGGTACCTACGAGCAGTACTTC,CASSVRQGTYEQYF
TRBD1,few,TRBJ2-7,TRBV10-3,TGTGCCATCAGGGGGACAGGGATGGACGAGCAGTACTTC,CAIRGTGMDEQYF
TRBD1,few,TRBJ2-7,TRBV4-3,TGCGCCAGCAGCCAAGCCGGGACAGCGTTCTACGAGCAGTACTTC,CASSQAGTAFYEQYF
-,few,TRBJ1-1,TRBV20-1,TGCAGTGCTAGTTGGACAGAAGCTTTCTTT,CSASWTEAFF